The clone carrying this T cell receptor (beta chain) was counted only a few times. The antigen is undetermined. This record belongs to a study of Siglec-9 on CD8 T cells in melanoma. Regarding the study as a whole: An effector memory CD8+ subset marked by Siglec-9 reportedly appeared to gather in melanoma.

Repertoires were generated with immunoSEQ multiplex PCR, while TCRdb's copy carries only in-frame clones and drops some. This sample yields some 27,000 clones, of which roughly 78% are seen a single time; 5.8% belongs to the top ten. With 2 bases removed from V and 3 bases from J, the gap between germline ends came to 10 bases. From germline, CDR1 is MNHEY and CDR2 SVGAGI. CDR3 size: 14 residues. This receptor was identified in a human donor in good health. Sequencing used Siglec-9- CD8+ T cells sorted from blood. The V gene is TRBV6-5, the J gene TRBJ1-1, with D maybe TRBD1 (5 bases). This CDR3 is CASSYAGMDTEAFF. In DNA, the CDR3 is TGTGCCAGCAGTTACGCAGGGATGGACACTGAAGCTTTCTTT.